The 21 T cell receptor beta chains reported below all come from one sample, sequenced in a study of tumor-infiltrating lymphocytes in primary liver carcinoma. Taking roughly 20-34 mg of unsorted bulk tissue, the authors co-extracted RNA and DNA. TCR beta cDNA came from roughly 0.45 ug total RNA, primed with a constant-region primer. It was through three nested multiplex PCR rounds of slightly modified ARM-PCR that TCR beta libraries arose. In the first two PCR rounds, TRBV1-TRBV30 forward primers were paired with a C-beta reverse primer, and each round lasted about 9 cycles. TCRdb called the multiplex PCR reads again in MiXCR, with one record for every CDR3 protein. The table includes tens of thousands of distinct CDR3 sequences, 65% to 80% detected once. The sample taken for sequencing was liver tumor tissue from sampling region 1. Sample subset: tumor region T1, superior pole. The receptors derive from a man aged 35 to 55 with primary liver carcinoma and hepatitis B virus infection.

About this clonotype itself: At one boundary the junction diverges from the germline segment, which might be a read error. The genes are TRBV7-9 and TRBJ2-7, with D perhaps TRBD1 (7 bases). There are 12 residues in the CDR3. In germline, CDR1 is SEHNR, CDR2 FQNEAQ (reference sequence). The CDR3 region has the DNA TGTGCGAGCAGGGGGGACAGCTACGAGCAGTACTTC. Translating it yields CASRGDSYEQYF.

The rearrangement uses TRBV11-1 and TRBJ2-7; a possible D gene is TRBD2 (6 bases). V was clipped by 7 bases and J by 4 bases, with 17 bases between them. CDR3 length: 14 amino acids. Germline V gene sequence: CDR1 SGHAT, CDR2 FQDESV (reference sequence). CDR3 coding DNA: TGTGCCAGCACTTCGCGGGACTCAATTTACGAGCAGTACTTC. Its translation: CASTSRDSIYEQYF.

As to this clonotype: Its ends do not fully match the called genes, so a read error is possible. The gene calls are TRBV5-1 and TRBJ1-1, with D possibly matching TRBD1 (6 bases). The CDR3 extends over 14 amino acids. From germline, CDR1 is SGHRS and CDR2 YFSETQ. DNA for the CDR3: TGCGCCAACAGCTTGGATCAGGGGAGGGCTGAAGCTTTCTTT. Its translation: CANSLDQGRAEAFF. Based on the CDR3 plus reference TRBV5-1 and TRBJ1-1, the full variable domain is KAGVTQTPRYLIKTRGQQVTLSCSPISGHRSVSWYQQTPGQGLQFLFEYFSETQRNKGNFPGRFSGRQFSNSRSEMNVSTLELGDSALYLCANSLDQGRAEAFFGQGTRLTVV.

This clonotype was seen repeatedly, ten times or more. The chain is built from TRBV5-1 and TRBJ2-5; no definite D call. The CDR3 totals 12 residues. Trimming stripped 5 bases from V and 0 bases from J, with 5 bases between. Germline V lookup: CDR1 SGHRS, CDR2 YFSETQ. The CDR3: CASRMYQETQYF. DNA of the CDR3: TGCGCCAGCAGAATGTACCAAGAGACCCAGTACTTC. Full variable domain (outside the CDR3, taken from reference TRBV5-1 and TRBJ2-5): KAGVTQTPRYLIKTRGQQVTLSCSPISGHRSVSWYQQTPGQGLQFLFEYFSETQRNKGNFPGRFSGRQFSNSRSEMNVSTLELGDSALYLCASRMYQETQYFGPGTRLLVL.

About this clonotype itself: This may come from a read error, since a much larger clone is one base off. The chain uses TRBV5-1 and TRBJ2-5, with 9 nucleotides matching TRBD2. Germline CDR1 is SGHRS and CDR2 is YFSETQ. CDR3 length equals 15 residues. The CDR3 loop is CAISLSAGGQETQYF. For the CDR3, the DNA is TGCGCCATCAGCTTGAGTGCGGGAGGGCAAGAGACCCAGTACTTC.

This clonotype was observed a single time. The junction shows a germline mismatch at one end, possibly a read error. The chain combines TRBV12-3 or TRBV12-4 with TRBJ1-5, with a tentative D call TRBD1 (5 bases). CDR3 size: 13 residues. The CDR3 region is CASSPPGVQPQHF. The CDR3 coding sequence is TGTGCCAGCAGTCCGCCGGGGGTTCAGCCCCAACATTTT.

This chain joins TRBV11-2 and TRBJ2-1, with a possible D match to TRBD1 (5 bases). V was cut by 5 bases and J by 3 bases, with 35 bases left in between. This CDR3 region has 22 residues. Looked up from germline, CDR1 is SGHAT and CDR2 is FQNNGV. In DNA, the CDR3 is TGTGCCAGCAGCCTCTCCCACCGGAGTCCCGTGAAACAGGTTCGCTTCTACAATGAGCAGTTCTTC. It yields the protein CASSLSHRSPVKQVRFYNEQFF.

Concerning this clonotype: The junction shows a germline mismatch at one end, possibly a read error. The V gene is TRBV10-3, the J gene TRBJ2-3; D gene ambiguous. The CDR3 spans 13 residues. Germline V gene lookup returns CDR1 ENHRY and CDR2 SYGVKD. CDR3 sequence reads: CGISGNNTDTHYF. CDR3 in DNA: TGTGGCATCAGTGGTAACAACACAGATACGCACTATTTT.

Turning to this clonotype: One end of the junction is discordant with germline, which a read error may explain. V and J are TRBV11-2 and TRBJ2-5; D is ambiguous. This CDR3 comprises 14 residues. Per the germline V gene, CDR1 is SGHAT and CDR2 is FQNNGV. The CDR3 DNA reads TGTGCCAACAGCTTAGGAACAGCGCAAGAGGCCCAGTACTTC. Protein: CANSLGTAQEAQYF.

Concerning this clonotype: Since a much larger clone is just one base distant, this may be a read error. The V gene is TRBV28, the J gene TRBJ1-1, with D possibly matching TRBD1 (6 bases). The CDR3 is 16 residues long. CDR1 is MDHEN, CDR2 SYDVKM, per germline. Trimming cost V 5 bases and J 2 bases, with 18 bases left between them. CDR3 amino acids: CASSKGDWTGNTEAFF. The CDR3 DNA is TGTGCCAGCAGTAAGGGGGACTGGACGGGTAACACTGAAGCTTTCTTT.

The CDR3 region is CASSPSMGISYEQYF. Here the CDR3 DNA reads TGTGCCAGCAGCCCATCTATGGGAATATCTTACGAGCAGTACTTC. The chain employs TRBV11-2 and TRBJ2-7, with D unresolved. V gave up 5 bases and J gave up 4 bases, with 18 bases separating them. Germline CDR1 and CDR2: SGHAT and FQNNGV. The CDR3 consists of 15 residues.

On this clonotype: At one of its ends the junction is not consistent with the germline gene, which may arise from a read error. The V and J genes are TRBV7-8 and TRBJ2-1; D is uncertain. Per germline, CDR1 SGHVS and CDR2 FQNEAQ. The length of the CDR3 is 16 residues. The CDR3 DNA reads TGTGCCACACAGCGAACCCCGTCCTCTTCCTATAATGAGCAGTTCTTC. Translated: CATQRTPSSSYNEQFF.

The rearrangement joins TRBV2 to TRBJ2-7, with 9 bases fitting TRBD2. Trimming removed 9 bases from V and 3 bases from J; junction bases left unmatched: 12. Germline values: CDR1 SNHLY, CDR2 FYNNEI. This CDR3 spans 15 amino acids. The CDR3 region has the DNA TGTGCCAGTAGTCGAGGGGGACTAGCACTCTACGAGCAGTACTTC. Protein sequence: CASSRGGLALYEQYF.

As to this clonotype: The conserved phenylalanine or tryptophan is not found at the CDR3 terminus, so this likely reflects a read error. V is TRBV5-1 and J is TRBJ1-5, with D possibly TRBD1 on 5 matching bases. The CDR3 has 14 residues. CDR1 is SGHRS and CDR2 is YFSETQ in the germline V gene. V lost 3 bases and J 8 bases, leaving 15 bases between the germline ends. The CDR3, as DNA: TGCGCCAGCAGCTATGGGGACGGGGGTAAGCCCCAGCATTAT. Its protein product is CASSYGDGGKPQHY.

The V gene is TRBV6-1, the J gene TRBJ1-5; D is undetermined. With the DNA end fitting TRBJ2-3 better, the J assignment may be wrong. Germline values: CDR1 MNHNS, CDR2 SASEGT. The CDR3 has 16 residues. CDR3 nucleotides: TGTGCCAGCAGCGAAACTACACGCGATAGCAATCAGCCCCAGTATTTT. Translated, it gives CASSETTRDSNQPQYF.

In this sample, this clonotype turned up once. At one end the junction does not follow the germline gene, possibly because of a read error. In nucleotides, the CDR3 is TGTGCTAGCAGTGACCAGGGGACAGGGGGCAGCGAGCAGAACTTC. The encoded protein is CASSDQGTGGSEQNF. The chain is built from TRBV12-3 or TRBV12-4 and TRBJ2-7; 12 bases agree with TRBD1. The CDR3 contains 15 residues.

Note on this clonotype: At one of its ends the junction is not consistent with the germline gene, which may arise from a read error. The chain has TRBV29-1 and TRBJ2-5, with 7 bases aligning to TRBD2. In germline, CDR1 is SQVTM, CDR2 ANQGSEA. CDR3 size: 12 residues. CDR3 loop: CSAVGAGEIQYF. CDR3 nucleotide sequence: TGCAGCGCTGTCGGGGCGGGAGAGATCCAGTACTTC. The full variable domain, in which reference TRBV29-1 and TRBJ2-5 provide the parts outside the CDR3, is SAVISQKPSRDICQRGTSLTIQCQVDSQVTMMFWYRQQPGQSLTLIATANQGSEATYESGFVIDKFPISRPNLTFSTLTVSNMSPEDSSIYLCSAVGAGEIQYFGPGTRLLVL.

As concerns this clonotype: The junction departs from the called germline gene at one end, perhaps through a read error. The gene calls are TRBV12-3 or TRBV12-4 and TRBJ2-3, with D tentatively TRBD1 or TRBD2 (6 bases each). The CDR3 has 16 amino acids. CDR3: CTSSQGLARSTDTQYF. CDR3 in DNA: TGTACCAGCAGCCAGGGGCTAGCGCGTAGCACAGATACGCAGTATTTT.

In the case of this clonotype: A single base separates this from a much larger clone, so it may be a read error. This chain links TRBV14 with TRBJ2-3; 8 bases map to TRBD2. The CDR3 covers 16 residues. Germline V gene sequence: CDR1 SGHDN, CDR2 FVKESK. CDR3 sequence (DNA): TGTGCCAGCAGCCAAACGCCGGGACTAGTAGGAGATACGCGGTATTTT. Residues: CASSQTPGLVGDTRYF.

As concerns this clonotype: The junction shows a germline mismatch at one end, possibly a read error. The chain is built from TRBV10-3 and TRBJ2-7; D is unclear. This CDR3 has 14 amino acids. Germline V gene data show CDR1 as ENHRY and CDR2 as SYGVKD. The CDR3 protein is CAISESVASHEHYF. CDR3 DNA sequence: TGTGCCATCAGTGAGTCCGTAGCCTCCCACGAGCATTACTTC.

In the case of this clonotype: A much larger clone lies a single base off, so this may be a read error. The chain combines TRBV7-9 with TRBJ2-2; D may be TRBD2 (6 bases). The germline V gene has CDR1 SEHNR and CDR2 FQNEAQ (reference sequence). CDR3 length equals 12 residues. The CDR3 sequence is CACSLAAGELFF. For the CDR3, the DNA is TGTGCCTGCAGCTTAGCGGCCGGGGAGCTGTTTTTT.